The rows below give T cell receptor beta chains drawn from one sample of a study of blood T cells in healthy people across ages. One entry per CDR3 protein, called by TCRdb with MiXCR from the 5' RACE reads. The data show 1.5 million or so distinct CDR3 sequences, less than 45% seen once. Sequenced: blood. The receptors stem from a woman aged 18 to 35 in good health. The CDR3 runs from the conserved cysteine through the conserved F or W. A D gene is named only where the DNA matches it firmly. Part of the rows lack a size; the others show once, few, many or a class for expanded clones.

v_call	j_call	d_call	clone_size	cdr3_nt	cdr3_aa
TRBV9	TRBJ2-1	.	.	TGTGCCAGCAGCGTAGACTACAACAATGAGCAGTTCTTC	CASSVDYNNEQFF
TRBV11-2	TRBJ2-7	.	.	TGTGCCAGCAGCTTAGTTTTTTACAATGAGCAGTACTTC	CASSLVFYNEQYF
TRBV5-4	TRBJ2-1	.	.	TGTGCCAGCAGCTCTACGGGACTGGACCATTACAATGAGCAGTTCTTC	CASSSTGLDHYNEQFF
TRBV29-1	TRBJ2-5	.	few	TGCAGCGTTGGAGCGAGGCAGCTAAAACCGGAGACCCAGTACTTC	CSVGARQLKPETQYF
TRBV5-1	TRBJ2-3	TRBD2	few	TGCGCCAGCAGCATCGGACTAGCGGGGGAAGCAGATACGCAGTATTTT	CASSIGLAGEADTQYF
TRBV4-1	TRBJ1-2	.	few	TGCGCCAGCAGCCATCCGACACAGAACTATGGCTACACCTTC	CASSHPTQNYGYTF
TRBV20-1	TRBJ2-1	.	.	TGCAGTGCTAGGGGACGACTAGTCAATGAGCAGTTCTTC	CSARGRLVNEQFF
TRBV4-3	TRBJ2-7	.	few	TGCGCCAGCAGCCAAGAATTTTTGGGAAACTACGAGCAGTACTTC	CASSQEFLGNYEQYF
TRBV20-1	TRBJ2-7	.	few	TGCAGTGCTGCCGGGGCGGTAGGGAGAGGTACGGGCTCCTACGAGCAGTACTTC	CSAAGAVGRGTGSYEQYF
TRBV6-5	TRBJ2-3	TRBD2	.	TGTGCCAGCAGTACAAGCGGGGTGAGCACAGATACGCAGTATTTT	CASSTSGVSTDTQYF
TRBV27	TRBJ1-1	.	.	TGTGCCAGCACCAAACTCTATACCGGGGTGAACACTGAAGCTTTCTTT	CASTKLYTGVNTEAFF
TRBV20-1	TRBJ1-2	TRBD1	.	TGCGGTGCCAGAGACAGGGTAGCATATGGCTACACCTTC	CGARDRVAYGYTF
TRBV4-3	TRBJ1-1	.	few	TGCGCCAGCAGCCAAGCCCAACCGGGGTACACTGAAGCTTTCTTT	CASSQAQPGYTEAFF
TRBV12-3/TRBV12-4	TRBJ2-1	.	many	TGTGCCAGCAGTTTCTACGGCGAGCAGTTCTTC	CASSFYGEQFF
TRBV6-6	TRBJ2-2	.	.	TGTGCCAGCAGTGGATGGAGCGGGGAGCTGTTTTTT	CASSGWSGELFF
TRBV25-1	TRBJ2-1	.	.	TGTGCCAGCAGTGGGCACAGGTTAGTAGAGTACAATGAGCAGTTCTTC	CASSGHRLVEYNEQFF
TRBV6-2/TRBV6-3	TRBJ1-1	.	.	TGTGCCAGCAGTAGTTGGCAGGGGCGGACTGAAGCTTTCTTT	CASSSWQGRTEAFF
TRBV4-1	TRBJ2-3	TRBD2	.	TGCGCCAGCAGACAAACCGGGACTACTGTGGATACGCAGTATTTT	CASRQTGTTVDTQYF
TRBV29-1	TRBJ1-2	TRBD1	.	TGCAGCGTTGAACCTGTGGCAGGGGGCTCCGGCTACACCTTC	CSVEPVAGGSGYTF
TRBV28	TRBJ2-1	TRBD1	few	TGTGCCAGCAGGGACAGGGGGCGGACTAATGAGCAGTTCTTC	CASRDRGRTNEQFF
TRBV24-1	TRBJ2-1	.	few	TGTGCCACCAGTGATTTTCTCCCGGGGGCTGAGCAGTTCTTC	CATSDFLPGAEQFF
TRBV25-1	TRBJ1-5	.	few	TGTGCCAGCAGTGCAACCGATAGCAATCAGCCCCAGCATTTT	CASSATDSNQPQHF
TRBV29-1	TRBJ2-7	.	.	TGCAGCCTCGCCCGAGGGCTTGACAATGAGCAGTACTTC	CSLARGLDNEQYF